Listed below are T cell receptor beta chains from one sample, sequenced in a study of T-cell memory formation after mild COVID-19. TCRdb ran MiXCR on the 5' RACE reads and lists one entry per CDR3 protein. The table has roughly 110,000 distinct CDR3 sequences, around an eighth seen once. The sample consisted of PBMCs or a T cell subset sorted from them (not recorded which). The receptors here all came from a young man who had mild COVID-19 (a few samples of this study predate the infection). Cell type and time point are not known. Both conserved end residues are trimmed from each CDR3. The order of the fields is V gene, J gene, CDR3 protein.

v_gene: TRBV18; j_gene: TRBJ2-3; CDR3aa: ASSPALSTDTQY
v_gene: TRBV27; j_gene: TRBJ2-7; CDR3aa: ASSLGRVHEQY
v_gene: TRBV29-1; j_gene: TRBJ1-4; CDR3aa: SVEGSTENNEKLF
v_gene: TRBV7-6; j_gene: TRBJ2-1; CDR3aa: ASSSAGGSYNEQF
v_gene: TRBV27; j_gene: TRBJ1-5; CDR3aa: ASSSDQNQPQH
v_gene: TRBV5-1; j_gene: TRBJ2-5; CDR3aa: ASSTTGLQETQY
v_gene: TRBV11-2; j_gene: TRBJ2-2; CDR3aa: ASSPRFANTGELF
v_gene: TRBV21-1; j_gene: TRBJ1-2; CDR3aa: ASSKSERTGGYT
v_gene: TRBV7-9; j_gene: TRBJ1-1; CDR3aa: ASSSTGGNTEAF
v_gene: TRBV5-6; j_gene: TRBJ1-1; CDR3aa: ASSRDMGMNTEAF
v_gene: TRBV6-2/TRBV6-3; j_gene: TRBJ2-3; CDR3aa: ASSQGTADTQY
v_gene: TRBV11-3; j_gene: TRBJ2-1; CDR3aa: ASSPAGQGNEQF
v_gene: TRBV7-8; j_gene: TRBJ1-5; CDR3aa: ASSLGNQPQH
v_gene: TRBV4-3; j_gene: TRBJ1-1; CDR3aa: ASSQEGQGFRGEAF
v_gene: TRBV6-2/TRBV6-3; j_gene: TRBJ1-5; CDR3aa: ATGQGPSQPQH
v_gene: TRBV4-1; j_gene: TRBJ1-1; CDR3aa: ASRPAGRVTEAF
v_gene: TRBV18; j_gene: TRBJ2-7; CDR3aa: ASSRVEGAATKQY
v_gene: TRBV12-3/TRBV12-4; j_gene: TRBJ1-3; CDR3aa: ASSLVQGIY
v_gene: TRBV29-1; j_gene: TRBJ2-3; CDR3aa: SVEVAGEQDTQY
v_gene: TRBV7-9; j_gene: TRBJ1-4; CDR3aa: ASSLALVGTNEKLF
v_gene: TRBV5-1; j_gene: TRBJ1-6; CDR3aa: ASSLGGYNSPLH
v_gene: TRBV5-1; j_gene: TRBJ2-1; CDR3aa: ASSSPLAGGNNEQF
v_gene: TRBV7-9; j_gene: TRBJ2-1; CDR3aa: ASSLDGAVEQF
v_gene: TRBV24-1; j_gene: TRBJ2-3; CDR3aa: ATSDPLAGGDTQY
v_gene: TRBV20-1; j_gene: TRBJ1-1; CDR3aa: SARGGGPTEAF
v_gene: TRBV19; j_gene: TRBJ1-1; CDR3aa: ASNLGVNTEAF
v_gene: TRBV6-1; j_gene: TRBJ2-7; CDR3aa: ASSANRNEQY
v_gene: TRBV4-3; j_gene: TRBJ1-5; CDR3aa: ASSQDLTREPQH
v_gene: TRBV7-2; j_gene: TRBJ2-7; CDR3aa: ASSSGDRGRYEQY
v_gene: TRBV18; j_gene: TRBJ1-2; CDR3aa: ASSPPPGRFRYGYT
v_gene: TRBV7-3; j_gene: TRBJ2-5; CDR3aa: ASSPGRGAEETQY
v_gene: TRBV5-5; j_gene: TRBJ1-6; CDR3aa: ASSLDMVSPLH
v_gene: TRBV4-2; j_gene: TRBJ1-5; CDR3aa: ASSQEARSNQPQH
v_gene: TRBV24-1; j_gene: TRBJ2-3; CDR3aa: ATSPGTESITDTQY
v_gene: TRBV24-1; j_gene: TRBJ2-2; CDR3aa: ATSDPGAPGGTGELF
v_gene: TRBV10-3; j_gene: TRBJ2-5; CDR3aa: AISTGGRGGETQY
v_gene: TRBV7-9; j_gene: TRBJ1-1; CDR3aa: ASRGGTGAF
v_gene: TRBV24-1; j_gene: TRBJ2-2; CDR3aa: ATSDFTSGGLRRELF
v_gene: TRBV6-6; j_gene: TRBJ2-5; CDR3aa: ASRARGGSETQY
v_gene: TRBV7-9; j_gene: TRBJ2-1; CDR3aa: ASSAAGSSYNEQF
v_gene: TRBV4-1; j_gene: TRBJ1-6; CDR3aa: ASSQSGSALNSPLH
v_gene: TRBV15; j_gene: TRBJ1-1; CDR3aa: ATSRGQFTEAF
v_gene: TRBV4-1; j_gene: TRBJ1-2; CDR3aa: ASSQDPSFPNYGYT
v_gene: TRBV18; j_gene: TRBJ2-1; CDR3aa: ASSPEVSSDNEQF
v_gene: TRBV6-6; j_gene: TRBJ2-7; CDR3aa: ASSPPRRLGRSYEQY
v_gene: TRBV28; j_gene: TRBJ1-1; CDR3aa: ASSLWGQGELATEAF
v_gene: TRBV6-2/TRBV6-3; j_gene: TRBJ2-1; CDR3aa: ASLGEYNEQF
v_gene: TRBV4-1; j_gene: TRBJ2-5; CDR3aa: ASSQVHGGRIEGETQY
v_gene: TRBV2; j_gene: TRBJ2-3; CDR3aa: ASSGREADTQY
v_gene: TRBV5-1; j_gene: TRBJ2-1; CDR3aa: ASSLAGAEGHSYNEQF
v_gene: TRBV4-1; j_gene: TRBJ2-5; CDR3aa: ASSQEASEETQY
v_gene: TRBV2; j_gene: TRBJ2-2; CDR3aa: AGGLDPGELF
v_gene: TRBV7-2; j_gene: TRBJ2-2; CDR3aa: ASSLYPGMAGELF
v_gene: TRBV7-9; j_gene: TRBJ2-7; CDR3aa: ASSLLTSGTYEQY
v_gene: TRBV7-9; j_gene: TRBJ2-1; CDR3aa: ASSLVAGGSYNEQF
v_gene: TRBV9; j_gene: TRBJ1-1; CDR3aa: ASRATTGITEAF
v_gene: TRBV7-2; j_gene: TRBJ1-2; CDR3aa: ASSLARRGSGYGYT